Within the sample, the clone carrying this T cell receptor beta chain is medium-sized (0.01 to 0.1%). Its antigen remains unidentified. Trimming shortened V by 2 bases and J by 9 bases, and 14 bases separated the two germline ends. Germline V gene data show CDR1 as LGHNA and CDR2 as YNFKEQ. The CDR3 runs 14 residues. The source of the sample is a study of HIV-infected patients and healthy controls. Overall study: No general T-cell lymphocytopenia was present, and per-chain CDR3 totals resembled those of controls.

Whole blood was used without fractionation, so all unsorted peripheral T cells were included. Overall study findings and caveats: Eight alpha and eight beta V genes differed significantly in mean usage between HIV-infected patients and controls.

Alpha and beta constant-region primers primed reverse transcription of 400 to 500 ng RNA. Using multiplexing indices, alpha and beta chain libraries were generated apart by chain-specific third strand synthesis. The cDNA received a 5' RACE adapter containing a random hexamer plus an SP2 sequencing primer site. TCRdb reanalysed the 5' RACE reads using MiXCR and keeps one entry per CDR3 protein. The table lists approximately 5,400 distinct CDR3 sequences, 20% to 25% of them singletons. This TCR derives from an adult with HIV infection. The source was blood, collected before antiretroviral therapy. The V and J genes are TRBV4-2 and TRBJ2-1, with unresolved D. CDR3 sequence (DNA): TGTGCCAGCAGCCAACCACATAGGGCCCTTGAGCAGTTCTTC. Its protein product is CASSQPHRALEQFF.